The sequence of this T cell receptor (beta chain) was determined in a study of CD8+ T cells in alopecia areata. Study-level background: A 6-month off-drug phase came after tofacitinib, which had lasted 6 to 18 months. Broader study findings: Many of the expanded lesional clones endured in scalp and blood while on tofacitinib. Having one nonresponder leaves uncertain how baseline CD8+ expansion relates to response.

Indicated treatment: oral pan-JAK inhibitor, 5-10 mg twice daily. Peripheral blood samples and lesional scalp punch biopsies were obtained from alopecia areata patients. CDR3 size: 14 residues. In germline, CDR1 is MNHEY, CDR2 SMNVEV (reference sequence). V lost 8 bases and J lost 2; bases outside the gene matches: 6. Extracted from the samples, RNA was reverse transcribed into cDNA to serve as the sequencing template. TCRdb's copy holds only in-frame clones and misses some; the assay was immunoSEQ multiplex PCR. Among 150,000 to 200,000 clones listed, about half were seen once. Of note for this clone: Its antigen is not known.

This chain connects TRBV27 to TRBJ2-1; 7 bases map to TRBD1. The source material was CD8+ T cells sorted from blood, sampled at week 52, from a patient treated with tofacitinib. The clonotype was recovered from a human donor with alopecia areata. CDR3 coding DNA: TGTGCCAGCGGTGGACAGGCTCCCTACAATGAGCAGTTCTTC. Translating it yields CASGGQAPYNEQFF.